This T cell receptor (beta chain) is from a study of blood T cell repertoires in COVID-19. Study in general: COVID-19 samples from acute and convalescent phases originated in the United States, Italy and Spain. In each case, the material was cDNA or gDNA derived from T cells, B-cell-depleted T cells, or PBMCs.

Assay used: immunoSEQ multiplex PCR; TCRdb lists only in-frame clones, some missing. The sample includes some 70,000 clones, 85% to 90% of them seen just once. This CDR3 is built from 13 residues. CDR1 and CDR2 from the germline V gene are LNHDA and SQIVND (reference sequence). Trimming removed 6 bases from V and 4 bases from J; junction bases left unmatched: 4. Sequences were obtained from peripheral blood. The receptor was isolated from a man aged 50 to 59 with active COVID-19. The chain has TRBV19 and TRBJ2-5; TRBD2 matches at 8 bases. The CDR3 is CASRPRGGETQYF. CDR3 nucleotides: TGTGCCAGTAGACCCCGGGGGGGAGAGACCCAGTACTTC.